This TCR beta chain was identified in a study of T cell responses to AZD1222 COVID-19 vaccine. Study results and limitations: Without day 14 samples, only post-peak T cell repertoires were studied. With two AZD1222 doses given, Spike-specific TCR breadth and depth both rose.

Points on this clone: Its specificity is not known.

The length of the CDR3 is 16 residues. Germline V gene data show CDR1 as KGHSH and CDR2 as LQKENI. Trimming took 2 bases from V and 0 from J; bases not matched to a gene: 6. Sequencing was performed with immunoSEQ multiplex PCR; in TCRdb, only in-frame clones are kept and a portion is missing. The repertoire includes tens of thousands of clones, nearly 90% of them detected once, and approximately 8.7% sits in the top ten. The origin of this receptor is an adult in good health. This rearrangement joins TRBV18 to TRBJ2-7; 8 bases fit TRBD2. Here the sequenced sample was peripheral blood, taken on day 0 of AZD1222 vaccination. The CDR3 DNA is TGTGCCAGCTCACCAAGCGGGGGCCTCAGCTCCTACGAGCAGTACTTC. Residues: CASSPSGGLSSYEQYF.